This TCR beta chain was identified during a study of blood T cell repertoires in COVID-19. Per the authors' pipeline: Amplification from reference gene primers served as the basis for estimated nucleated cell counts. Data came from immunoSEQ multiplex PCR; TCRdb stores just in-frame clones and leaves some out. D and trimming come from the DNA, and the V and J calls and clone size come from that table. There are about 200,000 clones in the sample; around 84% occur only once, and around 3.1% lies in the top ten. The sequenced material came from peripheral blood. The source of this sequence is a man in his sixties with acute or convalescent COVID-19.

The DNA for the CDR3 is TGTGCCAGTAGTATAGCCGTCCAGGCACTCGGGAACGAGCAGTACTTC. Its protein product is CASSIAVQALGNEQYF. The chain links TRBV19 to TRBJ2-7; TRBD2 is a possible D gene (5 bases). Germline V gene data show CDR1 as LNHDA and CDR2 as SQIVND (reference sequence). V shed 1 base and J shed 5 bases, with 18 bases lying between them. The CDR3 extends over 16 amino acids.